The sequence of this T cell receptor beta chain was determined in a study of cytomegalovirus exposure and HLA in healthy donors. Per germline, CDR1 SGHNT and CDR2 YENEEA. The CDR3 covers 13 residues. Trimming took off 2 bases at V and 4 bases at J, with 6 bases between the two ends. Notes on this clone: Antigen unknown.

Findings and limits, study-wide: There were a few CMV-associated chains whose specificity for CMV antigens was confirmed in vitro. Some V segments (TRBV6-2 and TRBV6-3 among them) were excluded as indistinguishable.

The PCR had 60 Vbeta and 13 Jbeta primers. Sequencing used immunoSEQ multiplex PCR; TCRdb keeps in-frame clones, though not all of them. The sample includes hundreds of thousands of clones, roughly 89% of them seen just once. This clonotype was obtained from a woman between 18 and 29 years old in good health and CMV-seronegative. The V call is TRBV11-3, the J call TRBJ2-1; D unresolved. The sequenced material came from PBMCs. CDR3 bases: TGTGCCAGCAGCTTATCAGGATACAATGAGCAGTTCTTC. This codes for CASSLSGYNEQFF.